This entry is about one TCR beta chain. It lacks a known antigen. No base-level quality is on record; no much larger clone is a single base apart. The immunoSEQ Assay was used to sequence TCRbeta CDR3 regions. After extraction, genomic DNA underwent amplification by bias-controlled multiplex PCR, followed by high-throughput sequencing. The authors processed their data as follows. To quantify the absolute abundance of each unique TCRbeta CDR3 region, sequences were collapsed and filtered. T cell fraction was estimated by normalizing TCRbeta template counts to usable DNA, with usable DNA measured through amplification of reference genes found in all nucleated cells. Repertoire TCRs were annotated as SARS-CoV-2-specific by exact matching of V gene, CDR3 amino acid sequence and J gene to a known reactive TCR set. MIRA supplied the reference SARS-CoV-2 TCR set, which was filtered for enrichment in COVID-19-positive ImmuneCODE repertoires so that public or cross-reactive TCRs were removed. Using the MIRA antigens, annotated TCRs were further analysed by specific ORF or by position within an ORF. Breadth was defined as annotated unique rearrangements over total unique productive rearrangements; depth was the summed frequency of those rearrangements. Group comparisons of TCR breadth used two-sided Wilcoxon rank-sum tests. TCRdb retrieved this table from immuneACCESS and kept in-frame rearrangements only. Not all clones are present; in checked studies, unresolved V genes account for under half, and no reason is known for the remainder. V and J calls and clone size are as listed in that table; D and trimming were resolved from the DNA. The sample table shows about 350,000 clones, and about 89% are seen once. The ten largest clones represent 5% of the sample.

V gives up 12 bases and J gives up 1 base, and the segment between their germline ends measures 13 bases. Per the germline V gene, KGHDR is the CDR1 and SFDVKD is the CDR2. The CDR3 runs 13 amino acids, cysteine and phenylalanine included. Only the CDR3 DNA is retained, 39 bases long and in frame from the first base. In light of the paper, this sample's treatment or condition label describes: around 19 received Ad26.COV2.S at low or high dose, single or two shots; 5 received placebo; per-sample allocation not given. For vaccine and placebo recipients, the sequenced repertoires came from samples collected on day 63 after the first injection. Cohort 1b enrolled some 25 adults aged 18-55 years at a single site in Boston, USA, between 29 July and 7 August 2020. Ad26.COV2.S was a replication-incompetent adenovirus type 26 vector that expressed a prefusion-stabilized SARS-CoV-2 spike protein derived from the original Wuhan strain.

The data were obtained in a study of Ad26.COV2.S vaccination and SARS-CoV-2 variants listed by TCRdb under 2021. Regarding the research as a whole: Donors in the vaccine arm were drawn from COV1001, a phase I-IIa trial of Ad26.COV2.S in healthy adults that was multicentre, randomized, double-blind and placebo-controlled. Ad26.COV2.S was administered intramuscularly at a dose of 5x10^10 or 1x10^11 viral particles, either as one shot or as two shots given 56 days apart. TCRbeta repertoire sequencing was used to assess the specificity and breadth of SARS-CoV-2-reactive T cell receptors after Ad26.COV2.S vaccination. A total of approximately 32 samples were included in the TCR-sequenced set, comprising around 19 Ad26.COV2.S vaccine recipients, 5 placebo recipients and 8 SARS-CoV-2 convalescent individuals. Trial participants were randomized into five groups of five: low-dose or high-dose Ad26.COV2.S given once or twice, or placebo on both occasions. Investigators did not know the trial group allocation while performing experiments and assessing outcomes.

Broader findings and caveats from the paper: Comparing responses between vaccine doses or regimens was not something the study was powered to do. Vaccine and placebo recipients had comparable non-spike TCR breadth, which fits with the vaccine containing only spike. After vaccination, substantial breadth of spike-specific CD8+ and CD4+ T cell responses was reported. Higher spike-specific TCR breadth was observed in Ad26.COV2.S recipients than in placebo recipients (P = 0.0014). The authors noted that the TCR breadth and depth analyses may have underestimated total T cell responses.

The chain was built from TRBV24-1 and TRBJ2-3; tentative D gene TRBD1, with 6 bases matching. The source material was peripheral blood, sampled in a trial of Ad26.COV2.S vaccine versus placebo. This TCR derives from a person aged 18-60 years who received the Ad26.COV2.S COVID-19 vaccine or a placebo. The DNA sequence follows: TGTGCCGCTCCAGGGGTGCGCACAGATACGCAGTATTTT. The encoded protein is CAAPGVRTDTQYF.